These 32 T cell receptor beta chains came from one sample sequenced in a study of T cells in Graves' hyperthyroidism and ophthalmopathy. Amplified TCR beta CDR3 regions derived from RNA transcripts. A first-round RT-PCR of the TCR CDR3 used the HTBI primer set. Using its own MiXCR run on the multiplex PCR reads, TCRdb lists one record per CDR3 protein. The sample consists of 250,000 to 400,000 distinct CDR3 sequences, roughly 15% of them appearing once. The material sequenced was blood. These receptor sequences come from a middle-aged woman with Graves' ophthalmopathy.

This clonotype occurred many times. V usage is TRBV6-1 and J usage is TRBJ2-3, with D tentatively TRBD1 or TRBD2 (5 bases each). Germline CDR1 MNHNS, CDR2 SASEGT. Trimming took 11 bases from V and 5 from J, leaving 26 bases between them. There are 16 residues in the CDR3. CDR3 nucleotides: TGTGCCGTCGTCGAGGGGCAGCGATCGACTGGAGATACGCAGTATTTT. Amino acids: CAVVEGQRSTGDTQYF.

V is TRBV6-2 or TRBV6-3 and J is TRBJ1-5, with a possible D match to TRBD1 (6 bases). There are 15 residues in the CDR3. Trimming shortened V by 4 bases and J by 6 bases, and 16 bases separated the two germline ends. Germline CDR1 and CDR2: MNHEY and SVGEGT. The CDR3 loop is CASSSGQTSSQPQHF. DNA of the CDR3: TGTGCCAGCAGTTCCGGACAGACTTCCTCTCAGCCCCAGCATTTT.

This clonotype was observed at least ten times. The chain combines TRBV5-6 with TRBJ1-1; D unresolved. Germline CDR1 and CDR2: SGHDT and YYEEEE. The CDR3 covers 15 residues. The V end was cut by 4 bases, the J end by 4 bases, with 17 bases between. The CDR3 DNA follows: TGTGCCAGCAGCACCGCCACAGTTTGGGGCACTGAAGCTTTCTTT. This gives the protein CASSTATVWGTEAFF.

This clonotype was detected many times. The V gene is TRBV5-1, the J gene TRBJ2-2; D not resolved. This CDR3 has 13 residues. CDR1 SGHRS and CDR2 YFSETQ come from the germline V gene. V lost 1 base and J 3 bases, leaving 4 bases between the germline ends. The CDR3 DNA is TGCGCCAGCAGCTTGCAGGACACCGGGGAGCTGTTTTTT. It specifies CASSLQDTGELFF.

This clonotype was seen at least ten times. The V and J genes are TRBV15 and TRBJ2-3; 11 bases are shared with TRBD2. Trimming removed 0 bases from V and 8 bases from J; junction bases left unmatched: 7. This CDR3 has 16 amino acids. Looked up from germline, CDR1 is LNHNV and CDR2 is YYDKDF (reference sequence). The CDR3 DNA reads TGTGCCACCAGCAGAGAATTAGCGGGGGGGCTAGGTACGCAGTATTTT. Its translation is CATSRELAGGLGTQYF.

This clonotype was picked up many times. The V call is TRBV6-1, the J call TRBJ2-5; 7 bases map to TRBD1. The CDR3 consists of 15 residues. Germline values: CDR1 MNHNS, CDR2 SASEGT. The V segment lost 6 bases and the J segment 5 bases; nucleotides outside the gene matches: 12. The CDR3 protein is CASRDPGTARETQYF. DNA for the CDR3: TGTGCCAGCAGGGATCCCGGGACAGCCAGGGAGACCCAGTACTTC.

This clonotype occurred many times. This chain uses TRBV20-1 with TRBJ2-7; the match to TRBD1 covers 12 bases. Germline CDR1 reads DFQATT; CDR2 reads SNEGSKA (reference sequence). V gave up 2 bases and J gave up 5 bases; unmatched junction bases: 4. The CDR3 runs 14 residues. CDR3 bases: TGCAGTGCTAGATCCGGGACAGGGGGCCACGAGCAGTACTTC. Its protein is CSARSGTGGHEQYF.

V gene TRBV6-1 combines with J gene TRBJ1-1, with 7 nucleotides matching TRBD1. Per the germline V gene, CDR1 is MNHNS and CDR2 is SASEGT. The trim removed 2 bases at V and 6 bases at J, leaving 12 bases unmatched. There are 16 residues in the CDR3. CDR3 residues: CASSERGRHEGAEAFF. Here the CDR3 DNA reads TGTGCCAGCAGTGAAAGGGGGCGTCACGAGGGAGCTGAAGCTTTCTTT.

V and J are TRBV20-1 and TRBJ2-7; D uncertain. CDR1 and CDR2 from the germline V gene are DFQATT and SNEGSKA (reference sequence). V dropped 4 bases and J dropped 7 bases, with 11 bases sitting between them. This CDR3 region has 11 residues. CDR3 sequence (DNA): TGCAGTGCTACGACCGTGAGGGAGCAGTACTTC. Translation gives CSATTVREQYF.

This clonotype was seen many times. The chain combines TRBV18 with TRBJ2-5; D unclear. Per germline, CDR1 KGHSH and CDR2 LQKENI. There are 13 residues in the CDR3. Trimming took off 2 bases at V and 5 bases at J, with 9 bases between the two ends. The CDR3 DNA reads as TGTGCCAGCTCACCAAGGGTGGAGGAGACCCAGTACTTC. It encodes CASSPRVEETQYF.

V is TRBV3-1 and J is TRBJ2-2; D is uncertain. Trimming removed 3 bases from V and 1 base from J, with 9 bases in between. This CDR3 comprises 15 residues. The germline gives CDR1 LGHDT, CDR2 YNNKEL (reference sequence). In nucleotides, the CDR3 is TGTGCCAGCAGCCACGGAGACAAGAACACCGGGGAGCTGTTTTTT. Amino acid sequence: CASSHGDKNTGELFF.

The chain joins TRBV9 to TRBJ1-2, with TRBD1 matching over 7 bases. Losses at the gene ends were 0 bases for V and 4 bases for J; bases not matched to a gene: 9. This CDR3 region has 16 residues. Germline V gene data show CDR1 as SGDLS and CDR2 as YYNGEE. CDR3 residues: CASSVAPGQATYGYTF. The DNA of the CDR3 is TGTGCCAGCAGCGTAGCCCCCGGACAGGCAACCTATGGCTACACCTTC.

In nucleotides, the CDR3 is TGTGCCATCAGTCAGGGGACCTACGAGCAGTACTTC. This encodes CAISQGTYEQYF. The chain carries TRBV10-3 and TRBJ2-7; TRBD1 might be the D (6 bases). V lost 5 bases and J 2 bases, leaving 7 bases between the germline ends. The CDR3 covers 12 residues. Germline V gives CDR1 ENHRY, CDR2 SYGVKD.

This clonotype was counted ten times or more. The rearrangement joins TRBV7-2 to TRBJ2-1; the D gene is possibly TRBD2 (6 bases). V was pared by 1 base and J by 5 bases, with 15 bases between. Per the germline V gene, CDR1 is SGHTA and CDR2 is FQGNSA. This CDR3 region has 16 residues. The DNA for the CDR3 is TGTGCCAGCAGCTTAGTAGGGACTGCGGGAAACAATGAGCAGTTCTTC. Translation: CASSLVGTAGNNEQFF.

This clonotype was seen a few times. The gene calls are TRBV18 and TRBJ1-2; a possible D gene is TRBD1 (5 bases). Deletions cut 1 base from V and 0 bases from J, with 9 bases between. The CDR3 is made up of 15 amino acids. Per germline, CDR1 KGHSH and CDR2 LQKENI. In DNA form, the CDR3 reads TGTGCCAGCTCACCACAGGGGACTTCTAACTATGGCTACACCTTC. Amino acid sequence: CASSPQGTSNYGYTF.

In its sample, this clonotype was seen many times. The chain recombines TRBV2 with TRBJ2-7, with D possibly TRBD2 on 7 matching bases. Germline CDR1 SNHLY, CDR2 FYNNEI. The CDR3 runs to 12 residues. V lost 6 bases and J 5 bases, leaving 11 bases between the germline ends. The CDR3 loop is CASRGGPDEQYF. For the CDR3, the DNA is TGTGCCAGCAGGGGGGGGCCGGACGAGCAGTACTTC.

The chain couples TRBV15 to TRBJ2-3; D gene uncertain. The germline V gene encodes CDR1 LNHNV and CDR2 YYDKDF (reference sequence). V was trimmed by 2 bases and J by 5 bases, leaving 11 bases between them. CDR3 length equals 14 residues. The CDR3 nucleotides are TGTGCCACCAGCAGAAACGCATTGGGAGATACGCAGTATTTT. This codes for CATSRNALGDTQYF. The full variable domain, completed using reference TRBV15 and TRBJ2-3, is DAMVIQNPRYQVTQFGKPVTLSCSQTLNHNVMYWYQQKSSQAPKLLFHYYDKDFNNEADTPDNFQSRRPNTSFCFLDIRSPGLGDTAMYLCATSRNALGDTQYFGPGTRLTVL.

Many counts were recorded for this clonotype. This chain joins TRBV11-2 and TRBJ2-7, with D possibly matching TRBD2 (7 bases). CDR1 and CDR2 (germline): SGHAT, FQNNGV. The V gene lost 5 bases and the J gene lost 4 bases, with 18 bases spanning the gap. CDR3 size: 15 residues. The CDR3: CASSGRGSRKYEQYF. The DNA of the CDR3 is TGTGCCAGCAGCGGGAGGGGGTCCAGAAAATACGAGCAGTACTTC.

This clonotype was found many times. V gene TRBV19 combines with J gene TRBJ1-1; D is uncertain. Trimming took 3 bases from V and 0 from J, leaving 8 bases between them. The CDR3 length is 14 residues. From germline, CDR1 is LNHDA and CDR2 SQIVND (reference sequence). The CDR3 spells CASSIYGMNTEAFF. As DNA, the CDR3 is TGTGCCAGTAGTATTTACGGTATGAACACTGAAGCTTTCTTT.

This clonotype was recorded at least ten times. The chain joins TRBV12-5 to TRBJ1-1; no clear D gene. CDR1 LGHNT and CDR2 FRNRAP come from the germline V gene. The V end was cut by 3 bases, the J end by 5 bases, with 10 bases between. The CDR3 totals 13 residues. The CDR3 region is CASGFSFSTEAFF. The CDR3 DNA sequence: TGTGCTAGTGGTTTTAGTTTTTCGACTGAAGCTTTCTTT.

This clonotype was detected many times. The V call is TRBV28, the J call TRBJ2-3; 9 bases agree with TRBD2. The germline CDR1 and CDR2 sequences are MDHEN and SYDVKM. Trimming cost V 6 bases and J 6 bases; bases outside gene matches: 7. This CDR3 has 14 amino acids. DNA of the CDR3: TGTGCCAGCAGCTCGGGACTAGCTCTGGATACGCAGTATTTT. Amino acid sequence: CASSSGLALDTQYF.

This clonotype was seen repeatedly, ten times or more. In nucleotides, the CDR3 is TGTGCCAGCAGTCATGGCTCCAGGCGTTATGGCTACACCTTC. It codes for CASSHGSRRYGYTF. The chain recombines TRBV12-3 or TRBV12-4 with TRBJ1-2; the D is unclear. Trimming took off 5 bases at V and 5 bases at J, with 15 bases between the two ends. The CDR3 consists of 14 residues.

Many counts were recorded for this clonotype. The chain couples TRBV19 to TRBJ1-1; D gene ambiguous. There are 13 residues in the CDR3. Germline CDR1 reads LNHDA; CDR2 reads SQIVND (reference sequence). The V and J ends lost 4 bases and 1 base respectively, with 7 bases between them. The CDR3 is CASSSQQNTEAFF. CDR3 sequence (DNA): TGTGCCAGTAGTAGCCAGCAGAACACTGAAGCTTTCTTT.

Many counts were recorded for this clonotype. The genes are TRBV6-1 and TRBJ1-1; TRBD1 agrees at 8 bases. Germline lookup yields CDR1 MNHNS and CDR2 SASEGT. V was clipped by 6 bases and J by 5 bases; unmatched bases: 5. The CDR3 runs to 13 residues. CDR3 loop: CASRQQGGTEAFF. Written as DNA, the CDR3 is TGTGCCAGCAGACAACAGGGGGGAACTGAAGCTTTCTTT.

This clonotype was observed at least ten times. The chain couples TRBV7-9 to TRBJ1-2; D unclear. Between the trimmed V and J ends, which lost 1 base and 7 bases, there was a span of 13 bases. The CDR3 runs to 14 residues. Germline loops: CDR1 SEHNR, CDR2 FQNEAQ (reference sequence). As DNA, the CDR3 is TGTGCCAGCAGCTTAGTAAGAGGAACGTTTGGCTACACCTTC. This translates into CASSLVRGTFGYTF.

V usage is TRBV15 and J usage is TRBJ1-6; D is possibly TRBD1 (5 bases). V lost 5 bases, J lost 8 bases, and 10 bases lay in between. This CDR3 is built from 13 residues. Per the germline V gene, CDR1 is LNHNV and CDR2 is YYDKDF (reference sequence). The CDR3 is CATSGRDHSPLHF. The CDR3 nucleotides are TGTGCCACCAGCGGCAGGGACCATTCACCCCTCCACTTT.

This clonotype appeared a few times. The chain joins TRBV28 to TRBJ2-2; a weak D match, TRBD1 (6 bases). The CDR3 runs to 14 residues. CDR1 and CDR2 from the germline V gene are MDHEN and SYDVKM. With 3 bases removed from V and 3 bases from J, the gap between germline ends came to 8 bases. DNA for the CDR3: TGTGCCAGCAGTTTGGACAGAGACACCGGGGAGCTGTTTTTT. Amino acid sequence: CASSLDRDTGELFF.

The rearrangement uses TRBV5-1 and TRBJ2-1, with TRBD2 identical over 11 bases. Germline values: CDR1 SGHRS, CDR2 YFSETQ. V lost 1 base to trimming and J lost 7 bases; unmatched junction nucleotides: 4. The CDR3 has 15 amino acids. In nucleotides, the CDR3 is TGCGCCAGCAGCTTGACTAGCGGGAGCGTTAATGAGCAGTTCTTC. It is translated as CASSLTSGSVNEQFF.

This clonotype was counted between two and nine times. This chain uses TRBV19 with TRBJ2-1; 9 bases map to TRBD2. The CDR3 totals 15 residues. After removal of 3 bases from V and 10 bases from J, the junction contained 10 bases not matched to a gene. Germline assignment: CDR1 LNHDA and CDR2 SQIVND (reference sequence). The CDR3 sequence: CASSIGNSGSGEQFF. DNA of the CDR3: TGTGCCAGTAGTATTGGTAATAGCGGGAGCGGGGAGCAGTTCTTC.

This rearrangement joins TRBV7-3 to TRBJ2-1; TRBD2 is a possible D gene (5 bases). CDR3 length: 15 residues. V shed 5 bases and J shed 0 bases, with 11 bases lying between them. The germline V gene has CDR1 SGHTA and CDR2 FQGTGA. CDR3 nucleotide sequence: TGTGCCAGCAGCGTAGGAGCGGTCTCCTACAATGAGCAGTTCTTC. It yields the protein CASSVGAVSYNEQFF. Using reference TRBV7-3 and TRBJ2-1 for the parts outside the CDR3, the full variable domain is GAGVSQTPSNKVTEKGKYVELRCDPISGHTALYWYRQSLGQGPEFLIYFQGTGAADDSGLPNDRFFAVRPEGSVSTLKIQRTERGDSAVYLCASSVGAVSYNEQFFGPGTRLTVL.

This clonotype was detected many times. The CDR3 nucleotides are TGCAGCGTTGAGGGACAGGGTGTATACACTGAAGCTTTCTTT. Translated, it gives CSVEGQGVYTEAFF. V usage is TRBV29-1 and J usage is TRBJ1-1, with TRBD1 identical over 9 bases. V lost 3 bases and J lost 3; bases outside the gene matches: 5. From germline, CDR1 is SQVTM and CDR2 ANQGSEA. The CDR3 loop spans 14 amino acids.

There are many counts of this clonotype. V usage is TRBV27 and J usage is TRBJ1-1; the D gene is possibly TRBD1 (5 bases). The CDR3 length is 12 residues. CDR1 is MNHEY, CDR2 SMNVEV, per germline (reference sequence). The V and J ends lost 7 bases and 4 bases respectively, with 10 bases between them. This CDR3 is CASKQGSTEAFF. The CDR3 coding sequence is TGTGCCAGCAAGCAGGGATCCACTGAAGCTTTCTTT.